The 25 T cell receptor beta chains below all came from one sample that was sequenced in a study of blood T cell repertoires in COVID-19. TCRdb's table, derived via immunoSEQ multiplex PCR, lists solely in-frame clones and lacks some. The sample lists more than 95,000 clones, 82% occurring once. The sequencing input was peripheral blood. The receptors stem from a man aged 55-75 years with acute or convalescent COVID-19.

This clone has a single count. The chain couples TRBV18 to TRBJ1-5; no clear D. This CDR3 is built from 14 residues. The germline V gene has CDR1 KGHSH and CDR2 LQKENI. Trimming left V 6 bases short and J 5 bases short, with 14 bases between. The chain's CDR3 is CASSLSSGYQPQHF. CDR3 nucleotides: TGTGCCAGCTCCCTGAGTTCGGGTTATCAGCCCCAGCATTTT.

The V and J genes are TRBV7-3 and TRBJ2-1; 7 bases match TRBD1. Looked up from germline, CDR1 is SGHTA and CDR2 is FQGTGA. The CDR3 consists of 16 residues. Unmatched junction bases numbered 7, after V lost 5 bases and J lost 0 bases. CDR3 sequence reads: CASSPWDSFSYNEQFF. In nucleotides, the CDR3 is TGTGCCAGCAGCCCATGGGACAGCTTCTCCTACAATGAGCAGTTCTTC. The variable domain in full, completed from reference TRBV7-3 and TRBJ2-1, reads GAGVSQTPSNKVTEKGKYVELRCDPISGHTALYWYRQSLGQGPEFLIYFQGTGAADDSGLPNDRFFAVRPEGSVSTLKIQRTERGDSAVYLCASSPWDSFSYNEQFFGPGTRLTVL.

This clone came up once. The chain couples TRBV12-5 to TRBJ1-1, with 7 positions matching TRBD1. CDR1 and CDR2 (germline): LGHNT, FRNRAP. The CDR3 runs to 14 residues. V lost 4 bases, J lost 4 bases, and 6 bases stayed unmatched. CDR3 in amino acids: CASGYGTEGTEAFF. In DNA, the CDR3 is TGTGCTAGTGGTTACGGGACAGAAGGCACTGAAGCTTTCTTT.

This chain uses TRBV19 with TRBJ1-5; no definite D call. The length of the CDR3 is 17 residues. The germline CDR1 and CDR2 sequences are LNHDA and SQIVND (reference sequence). Trimming left V 1 base short and J 2 bases short, with 15 bases between. This CDR3 reads CASSIGSGVSGNQPQHF. CDR3 coding DNA: TGTGCCAGTAGTATAGGGAGCGGGGTTTCAGGCAATCAGCCCCAGCATTTT.

This chain uses TRBV30 with TRBJ1-6; TRBD1 aligns across 10 bases. The junction had 3 bases not matched to a gene; V was cut back by 1 base and J by 3 bases. Looked up from germline, CDR1 is GTSNPN and CDR2 is SVGIG (reference sequence). The CDR3 contains 16 residues. Here the CDR3 DNA reads TGTGCCTGGAGTGGACAGGGGGCCATCTATAATTCACCCCTCCACTTT. Amino acid sequence: CAWSGQGAIYNSPLHF. Filled out from reference TRBV30 and TRBJ1-6, the complete variable domain reads SQTIHQWPATLVQPVGSPLSLECTVEGTSNPNLYWYRQAAGRGLQLLFYSVGIGQISSEVPQNLSASRPQDRQFILSSKKLLLSDSGFYLCAWSGQGAIYNSPLHFGNGTRLTVT.

The chain links TRBV3-1 (or the pseudogene TRBV3-2) to TRBJ2-1; TRBD2 matches at 15 bases. The length of the CDR3 is 17 residues. The junction had 7 bases not matched to a gene; V was cut back by 8 bases and J by 2 bases. From germline, CDR1 is LGHDT and CDR2 YNNKEL (reference sequence). As DNA, the CDR3 is TGTGCCAGCGAGGGACTAGCGGGGGGAAAAGCCTACAATGAGCAGTTCTTC. It specifies CASEGLAGGKAYNEQFF.

The chain has TRBV5-1 and TRBJ1-4; 7 bases are a match to TRBD1. J gave up 7 bases and V 4 bases, and 7 bases lay outside the gene matches. Germline V lookup: CDR1 SGHRS, CDR2 YFSETQ. The CDR3 sequence is 14 residues long. The CDR3 coding sequence is TGCGCCAGCAGCCAGACAGGGAAGAGTGAAAAACTGTTTTTT. Its protein product is CASSQTGKSEKLFF.

This clone was observed a handful of times. This chain connects TRBV5-4 to TRBJ2-7; the D gene is possibly TRBD1 (6 bases). The CDR3 is 13 amino acids. Germline loops: CDR1 SGHNT, CDR2 YYREEE (reference sequence). V was shortened by 5 bases and J by 2 bases, with 11 bases between the two germline ends. The CDR3 DNA sequence: TGTGCCAGCAGTCAACAGGGTACCTACGAGCAGTACTTC. It yields the protein CASSQQGTYEQYF.

The genes are TRBV6-5 and TRBJ1-1; D call uncertain. The germline gives CDR1 MNHEY, CDR2 SVGAGI. The CDR3 contains 13 residues. Deletions cut 7 bases from V and 0 bases from J, with 9 bases between. The CDR3 sequence is CASMWQLNTEAFF. The CDR3 coding sequence is TGTGCCAGCATGTGGCAGTTGAACACTGAAGCTTTCTTT.

This clone was counted a single time. The chain has TRBV7-2 and TRBJ2-7, with TRBD2 as a possible D gene (6 bases). CDR3 size: 15 residues. The V and J ends lost 6 bases and 1 base respectively, with 16 bases between them. The germline V gene encodes CDR1 SGHTA and CDR2 FQGNSA. The CDR3 here is CASSPSSVVSYEQYF. The CDR3 coding sequence is TGTGCCAGCAGTCCCTCTAGCGTAGTATCCTACGAGCAGTACTTC.

The rearrangement joins TRBV24-1 to TRBJ2-1; TRBD2 aligns across 10 bases. V gave up 5 bases and J gave up 5 bases; unmatched junction bases: 8. CDR3 length: 16 residues. Germline-derived CDR1 and CDR2 are KGHDR and SFDVKD. The CDR3 DNA is TGTGCCACCAGTGGTCAATTAGCGGGAGGCAACAATGAGCAGTTCTTC. Translated: CATSGQLAGGNNEQFF.

The rearrangement joins TRBV5-8 to TRBJ1-2; no clear D. This CDR3 is 13 amino acids long. Trimming removed 6 bases from V and 2 bases from J, with 11 bases in between. Germline values: CDR1 SGHTS, CDR2 YDEGEE. The CDR3, as DNA: TGTGCCAGCACACGGAGTACGAACTATGGCTACACCTTC. Its protein product is CASTRSTNYGYTF.

This rearrangement joins TRBV4-1 to TRBJ1-1; D call uncertain. V lost 1 base and J 1 base, leaving 16 bases between the germline ends. The V gene's germline CDR1 is MGHRA and CDR2 YSYEKL. The CDR3 extends over 17 amino acids. CDR3 sequence (DNA): TGCGCCAGCAGCCAAGCCCCCCCGGGAATTCGGAACACTGAAGCTTTCTTT. It codes for CASSQAPPGIRNTEAFF.

V usage is TRBV5-8 and J usage is TRBJ1-2; D remains unclear. Germline V CDR1 and CDR2: SGHTS, YDEGEE. V dropped 4 bases and J dropped 1 base, with 5 bases sitting between them. The CDR3 has 12 amino acids. The CDR3 spells CASSPYNYGYTF. The CDR3 nucleotides read TGTGCCAGCAGCCCGTATAACTATGGCTACACCTTC.

In its sample, this clone was seen a few times. The chain has TRBV19 and TRBJ2-1, with D possibly being TRBD2 (6 bases). Germline V gene sequence: CDR1 LNHDA, CDR2 SQIVND (reference sequence). V gave up 6 bases and J gave up 8 bases, with 20 bases separating them. The CDR3 has 15 residues. In DNA form, the CDR3 reads TGTGCCAGTAGATCCGGAGGGACCATACTGGATGAGCAGTTCTTC. It translates to CASRSGGTILDEQFF. Full variable domain (missing parts from reference TRBV19 and TRBJ2-1): DGGITQSPKYLFRKEGQNVTLSCEQNLNHDAMYWYRQDPGQGLRLIYYSQIVNDFQKGDIAEGYSVSREKKESFPLTVTSAQKNPTAFYLCASRSGGTILDEQFFGPGTRLTVL.

The CDR3 is CASSVAAGQGPNEKLFF. The CDR3 DNA reads TGTGCCAGCAGCGTAGCAGCTGGACAGGGCCCGAATGAAAAACTGTTTTTT. The chain employs TRBV9 and TRBJ1-4; 8 bases map to TRBD1. The CDR3 consists of 17 residues. J lost 5 bases, V lost 0 bases, and 9 bases had no gene match. The germline V gene has CDR1 SGDLS and CDR2 YYNGEE.

The V call is TRBV6-5, the J call TRBJ1-3, with a weak D call TRBD1 (5 bases). The CDR3 runs 16 residues. Per germline, CDR1 MNHEY and CDR2 SVGAGI. The germline V and J ends were trimmed by 2 bases and 2 bases, with 13 bases remaining between them. CDR3 loop: CASSYANPGAGNTIYF. The CDR3 region has the DNA TGTGCCAGCAGTTACGCAAACCCGGGGGCTGGAAACACCATATATTTT.

Worth noting for this clone: Other DNA sequences in the sample encode the same CDR3. V is TRBV4-1 and J is TRBJ2-7; the match to TRBD2 covers 15 bases. In germline, CDR1 is MGHRA, CDR2 YSYEKL. The V and J ends lost 4 bases and 4 bases, in that order; junction bases with no gene match: 11. The CDR3 loop spans 18 amino acids. CDR3 coding DNA: TGCGCCAGCAGCCCTGGACTAGCGGGGGGGGATGTATATTACGAGCAGTACTTC. Amino acid sequence: CASSPGLAGGDVYYEQYF.

The chain joins TRBV9 to TRBJ2-3; TRBD2 might be the D (5 bases). The CDR3 covers 14 residues. Germline values: CDR1 SGDLS, CDR2 YYNGEE. Trimming took off 0 bases at V and 0 bases at J, with 5 bases between the two ends. The CDR3 region has the DNA TGTGCCAGCAGCGTAGGGACTAGCACAGATACGCAGTATTTT. Translating gives CASSVGTSTDTQYF.

The chain carries TRBV3-1 (or the pseudogene TRBV3-2) and TRBJ2-7; D is possibly TRBD1 (7 bases). The CDR3 sequence is 14 residues long. Per germline, CDR1 LGHDT and CDR2 YNNKEL (reference sequence). Trimming pared 2 bases from V and 3 bases from J, leaving 11 bases between. CDR3 sequence: CASSQTGEDYEQYF. CDR3 sequence (DNA): TGTGCCAGCAGCCAAACAGGGGAGGACTACGAGCAGTACTTC.

This clone was recorded only once. This rearrangement joins TRBV2 to TRBJ2-5, with 9 bases matching TRBD2. The V and J ends lost 0 bases and 4 bases, in that order; junction bases with no gene match: 3. Germline V gene sequence: CDR1 SNHLY, CDR2 FYNNEI. This CDR3 has 15 amino acids. As DNA, the CDR3 is TGTGCCAGCAGTGAAGCGGGACTAGCATCAGAGACCCAGTACTTC. As protein: CASSEAGLASETQYF.

The chain has TRBV7-9 and TRBJ2-3, with a tentative D call TRBD2 (5 bases). There are 12 residues in the CDR3. CDR1 SEHNR and CDR2 FQNEAQ come from the germline V gene (reference sequence). Trimming cost V 5 bases and J 9 bases, with 12 bases left between them. CDR3 sequence (DNA): TGTGCCAGCAGCCCCGGAGTAGCGACGCAGTATTTT. This encodes CASSPGVATQYF.

The chain combines TRBV18 with TRBJ2-5; D gene unclear. Germline V CDR1 and CDR2: KGHSH, LQKENI. V gave up 3 bases and J gave up 4 bases, with 6 bases separating them. The CDR3 has 12 residues. The CDR3 region has the DNA TGTGCCAGCTCACCGGAGAGAGAGACCCAGTACTTC. This codes for CASSPERETQYF.

The chain recombines TRBV27 with TRBJ2-1; TRBD2 matches at 10 bases. From germline, CDR1 is MNHEY and CDR2 SMNVEV (reference sequence). The CDR3 extends over 15 amino acids. After removal of 5 bases from V and 6 bases from J, the junction contained 7 bases not matched to a gene. The CDR3: CASSQLAGNFNEQFF. The CDR3 DNA is TGTGCCAGCAGTCAACTAGCGGGGAACTTCAATGAGCAGTTCTTC.

This clone was recorded only once. The rearrangement joins TRBV25-1 to TRBJ1-5, with D possibly TRBD1 on 5 matching bases. In germline, CDR1 is MGHDK, CDR2 SYGVNS. Trimming took off 2 bases at V and 4 bases at J, with 12 bases between the two ends. There are 15 residues in the CDR3. The CDR3 DNA follows: TGTGCCAGCAGTGAAGGCGGGGGGAGTAATCAGCCCCAGCATTTT. Protein product: CASSEGGGSNQPQHF.